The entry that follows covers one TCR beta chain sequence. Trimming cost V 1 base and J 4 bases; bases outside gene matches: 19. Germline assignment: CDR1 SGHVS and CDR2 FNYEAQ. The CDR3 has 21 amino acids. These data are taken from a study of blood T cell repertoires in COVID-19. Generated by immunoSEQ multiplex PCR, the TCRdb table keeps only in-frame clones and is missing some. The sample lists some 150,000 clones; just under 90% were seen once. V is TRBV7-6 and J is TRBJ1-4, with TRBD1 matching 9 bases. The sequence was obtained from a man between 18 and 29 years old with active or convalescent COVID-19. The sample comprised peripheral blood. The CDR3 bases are TGTGCCAGCAGCTTAGTTCCAACTGGCTTAAAGGGGACAGGGATTAATGAAAAACTGTTTTTT. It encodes CASSLVPTGLKGTGINEKLFF.